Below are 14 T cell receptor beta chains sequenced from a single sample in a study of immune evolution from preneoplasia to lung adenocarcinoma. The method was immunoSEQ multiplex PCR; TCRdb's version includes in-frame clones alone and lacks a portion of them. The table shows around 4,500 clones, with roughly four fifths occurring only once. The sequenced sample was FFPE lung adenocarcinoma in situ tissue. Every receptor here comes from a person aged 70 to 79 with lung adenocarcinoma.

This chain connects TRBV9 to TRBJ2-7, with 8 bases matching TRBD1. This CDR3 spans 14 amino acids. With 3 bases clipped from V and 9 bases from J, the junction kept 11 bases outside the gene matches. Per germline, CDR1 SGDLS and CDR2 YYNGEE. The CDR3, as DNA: TGTGCCAGCAGCGCCACCGGGACAGGTCCTGTGCAGTACTTC. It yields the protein CASSATGTGPVQYF.

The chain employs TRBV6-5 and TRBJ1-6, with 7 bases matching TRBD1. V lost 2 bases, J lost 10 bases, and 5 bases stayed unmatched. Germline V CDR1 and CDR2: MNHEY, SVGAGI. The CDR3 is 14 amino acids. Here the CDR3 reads CASSYTQGSSPLHF. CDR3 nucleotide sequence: TGTGCCAGCAGTTACACACAGGGGTCCTCACCCCTCCACTTT.

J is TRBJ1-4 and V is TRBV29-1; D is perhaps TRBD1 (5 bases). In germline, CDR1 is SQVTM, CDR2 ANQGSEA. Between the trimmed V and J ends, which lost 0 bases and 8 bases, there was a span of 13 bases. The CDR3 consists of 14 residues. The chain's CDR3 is CSVEDLGAGEKLFF. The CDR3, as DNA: TGCAGCGTTGAAGATCTTGGGGCGGGCGAAAAACTGTTTTTT.

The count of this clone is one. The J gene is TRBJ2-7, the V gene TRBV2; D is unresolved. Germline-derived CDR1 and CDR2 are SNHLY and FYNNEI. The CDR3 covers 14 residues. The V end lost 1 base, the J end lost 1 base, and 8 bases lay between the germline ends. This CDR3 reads CASSEGGTSYEQYF. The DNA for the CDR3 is TGTGCCAGCAGTGAAGGGGGAACTTCCTACGAGCAGTACTTC.

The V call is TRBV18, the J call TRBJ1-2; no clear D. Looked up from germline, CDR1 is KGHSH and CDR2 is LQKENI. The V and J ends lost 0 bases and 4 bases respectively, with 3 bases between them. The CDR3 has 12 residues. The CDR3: CASSPPSYGYTF. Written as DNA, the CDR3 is TGTGCCAGCTCACCACCCTCCTATGGCTACACCTTC.

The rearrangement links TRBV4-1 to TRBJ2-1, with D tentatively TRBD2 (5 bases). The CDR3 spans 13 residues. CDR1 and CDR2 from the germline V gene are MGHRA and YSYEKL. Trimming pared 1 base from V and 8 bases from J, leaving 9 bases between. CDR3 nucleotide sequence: TGCGCCAGCAGCCAAGTTCCGGGATATGAGCAGTTCTTC. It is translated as CASSQVPGYEQFF.

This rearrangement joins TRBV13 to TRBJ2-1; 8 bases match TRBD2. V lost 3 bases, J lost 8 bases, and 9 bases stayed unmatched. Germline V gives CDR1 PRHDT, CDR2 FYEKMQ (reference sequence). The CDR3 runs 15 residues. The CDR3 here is CASSLFGSGRYEQFF. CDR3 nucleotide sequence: TGTGCCAGCAGCTTGTTCGGGAGCGGGAGATATGAGCAGTTCTTC. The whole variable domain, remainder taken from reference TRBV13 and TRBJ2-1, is AAGVIQSPRHLIKEKRETATLKCYPIPRHDTVYWYQQGPGQDPQFLISFYEKMQSDKGSIPDRFSAQQFSDYHSELNMSSLELGDSALYFCASSLFGSGRYEQFFGPGTRLTVL.

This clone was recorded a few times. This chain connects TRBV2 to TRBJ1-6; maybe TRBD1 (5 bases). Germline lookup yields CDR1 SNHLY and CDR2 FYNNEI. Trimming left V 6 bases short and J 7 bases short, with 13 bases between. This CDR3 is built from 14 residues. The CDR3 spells CASSARGVNSPLHF. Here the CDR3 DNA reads TGTGCCAGCAGCGCACGAGGGGTAAATTCACCCCTCCACTTT.

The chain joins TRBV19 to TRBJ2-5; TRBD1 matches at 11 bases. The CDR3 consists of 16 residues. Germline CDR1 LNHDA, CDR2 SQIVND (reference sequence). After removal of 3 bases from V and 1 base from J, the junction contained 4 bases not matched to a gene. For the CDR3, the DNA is TGTGCCAGTAGTATGAGGGGGACAGGGGGCCAAGAGACCCAGTACTTC. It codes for CASSMRGTGGQETQYF.

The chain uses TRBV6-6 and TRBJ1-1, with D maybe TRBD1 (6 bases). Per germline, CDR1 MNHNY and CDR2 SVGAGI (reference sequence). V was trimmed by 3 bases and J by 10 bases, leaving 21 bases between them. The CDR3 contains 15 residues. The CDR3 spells CASSYEAWRGGVAFF. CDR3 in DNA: TGTGCCAGCAGTTATGAGGCTTGGAGGGGGGGGGTAGCTTTCTTT.

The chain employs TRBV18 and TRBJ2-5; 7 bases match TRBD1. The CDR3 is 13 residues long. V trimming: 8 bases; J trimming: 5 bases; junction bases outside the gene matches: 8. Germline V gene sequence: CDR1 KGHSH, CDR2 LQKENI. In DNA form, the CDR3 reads TGTGCCAGCGCCGGGACAGCGATTGAGACCCAGTACTTC. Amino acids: CASAGTAIETQYF.

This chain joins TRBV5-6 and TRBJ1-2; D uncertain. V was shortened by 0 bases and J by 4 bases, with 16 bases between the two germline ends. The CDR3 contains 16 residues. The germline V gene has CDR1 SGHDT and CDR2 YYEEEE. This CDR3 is CASSLEVYGFFYGYTF. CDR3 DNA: TGTGCCAGCAGCTTGGAGGTCTACGGATTTTTCTATGGCTACACCTTC.

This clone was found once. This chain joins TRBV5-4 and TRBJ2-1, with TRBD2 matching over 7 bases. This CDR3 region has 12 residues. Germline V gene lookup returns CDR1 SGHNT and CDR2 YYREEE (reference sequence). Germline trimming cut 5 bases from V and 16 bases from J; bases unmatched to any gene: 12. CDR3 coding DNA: TGTGCCAGCAGTTCTTTACCGGGACTACATTTCTTC. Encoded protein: CASSSLPGLHFF.

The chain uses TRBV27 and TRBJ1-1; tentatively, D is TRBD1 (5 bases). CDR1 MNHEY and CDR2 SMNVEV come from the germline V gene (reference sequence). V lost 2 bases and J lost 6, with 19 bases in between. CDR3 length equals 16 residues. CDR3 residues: CASSLTPAGTGAEAFF. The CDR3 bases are TGTGCCAGCAGTTTAACCCCGGCAGGGACGGGGGCTGAAGCTTTCTTT.